Sequencing of this T cell receptor (beta chain) was carried out in a study of T cell repertoires in cytomegalovirus infection. Whole-study context: It was recently identified HLA-C-restricted and well-studied HLA-B-restricted CMV epitopes that the study used. Shared public TCR beta signatures pointed to both CMV infection and a matching HLA type.

Using its own MiXCR run on the reads, TCRdb lists one record per CDR3 protein. The sample shows more than 250,000 distinct CDR3 sequences, around 25% of them seen only once. Germline V gene sequence: CDR1 MNHEY, CDR2 SMNVEV (reference sequence). The CDR3 loop spans 15 amino acids. Trimming took 2 bases from V and 3 from J, leaving 12 bases between them. Findings and limits, study-wide: In two of eight donors, the top clonotype was HLA-C-restricted CMV-specific.

Remarks on this clonotype: Antigen: not known.

The sequencing used cultured PBMCs, collected from culture after CMV antigen stimulation. This TCR was sampled from a human donor in good health (CMV status not recorded). Some clones in this sample may be carry-over from other donors' samples. The chain recombines TRBV27 with TRBJ2-3; D ambiguous. The CDR3 region has the DNA TGTGCCAGCAGTTTAATGTTCGGCGAAACAGATACGCAGTATTTT. Translating gives CASSLMFGETDTQYF.